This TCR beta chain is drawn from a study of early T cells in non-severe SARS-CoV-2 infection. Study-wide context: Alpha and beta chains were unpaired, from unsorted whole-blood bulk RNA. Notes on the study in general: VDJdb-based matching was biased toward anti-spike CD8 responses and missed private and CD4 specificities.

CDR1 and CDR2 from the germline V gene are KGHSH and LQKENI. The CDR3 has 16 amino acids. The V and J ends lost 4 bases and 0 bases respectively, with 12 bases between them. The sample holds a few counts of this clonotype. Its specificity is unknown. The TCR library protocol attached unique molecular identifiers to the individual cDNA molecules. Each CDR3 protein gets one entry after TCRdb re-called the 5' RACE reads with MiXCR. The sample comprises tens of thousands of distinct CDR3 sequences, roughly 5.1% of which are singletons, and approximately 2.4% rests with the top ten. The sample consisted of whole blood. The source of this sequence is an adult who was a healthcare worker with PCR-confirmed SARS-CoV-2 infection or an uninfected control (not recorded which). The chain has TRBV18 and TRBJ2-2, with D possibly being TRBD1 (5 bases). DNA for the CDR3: TGTGCCAGCTCACGAACAGGCGATTCGAACACCGGGGAGCTGTTTTTT. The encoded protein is CASSRTGDSNTGELFF.